These 13 T cell receptor beta chains were sequenced from one sample in a study of vaccination and CD4 T cells after COVID-19. Once obtained from cultured CD4+ T cells, the DNA was sequenced using the Oncomine TCR Beta short-read assay. Each CDR3 protein gets one entry after TCRdb re-called the PCR reads with MiXCR. The sample lists about 8,800 distinct CDR3 sequences, 40% to 50% occurring once. Treatment described: roughly 10-day PBMC culture with coronavirus spike peptide pools or control peptides (ViraFEST assay). Gathering of the CD4+ T cells, from the unexposed donor, took place before the COVID-19 pandemic (2011-2018). These TCRs are of unknown antigen specificity. The sequenced material came from CD4+ T cells from blood, cultured in vitro. These receptors all come from a human donor in good health.

This clonotype has a handful of counts. The chain employs TRBV19 and TRBJ2-7; weak D call: TRBD2 (7 bases). V was clipped by 6 bases and J by 7 bases, with 16 bases between them. The germline gives CDR1 LNHDA, CDR2 SQIVND (reference sequence). The CDR3 runs to 13 residues. The CDR3 spells CASSFQGGGEQYF. CDR3 DNA sequence: TGTGCCAGTAGCTTCCAGGGAGGGGGAGAGCAGTACTTC.

The V gene is TRBV7-7, the J gene TRBJ2-5; D remains unclear. Germline V CDR1 and CDR2: SSHAT, FNYEAQ (reference sequence). The CDR3 loop spans 13 amino acids. V was clipped by 5 bases and J by 4 bases, with 11 bases between them. The CDR3 sequence is CASSPFFLETQYF. DNA of the CDR3: TGTGCCAGCAGCCCATTCTTTCTAGAGACCCAGTACTTC.

V is TRBV9 and J is TRBJ1-5; D is ambiguous. V lost 4 bases, J lost 2 bases, and 10 bases lay in between. Germline loops: CDR1 SGDLS, CDR2 YYNGEE. The CDR3 length is 14 residues. The CDR3 nucleotides read TGTGCCAGCAGCCAGGAAATAGGCAATCAGCCCCAGCATTTT. Translated, it gives CASSQEIGNQPQHF.

The chain employs TRBV11-3 and TRBJ2-1; 8 bases map to TRBD2. The V gene's germline CDR1 is SGHNT and CDR2 YENEEA. The CDR3 is 14 residues long. V trimming: 4 bases; J trimming: 6 bases; junction bases outside the gene matches: 5. CDR3 region: CASSSGLVLNEQFF. The CDR3 nucleotides read TGTGCCAGCAGCTCGGGACTAGTACTCAATGAGCAGTTCTTC.

This clonotype was seen a few times. The chain combines TRBV29-1 with TRBJ2-5, with D perhaps TRBD1 or TRBD2 (5 bases each). Germline V gene data show CDR1 as SQVTM and CDR2 as ANQGSEA. This CDR3 is 12 amino acids long. Trimming removed 4 bases from V and 5 bases from J, with 11 bases in between. The CDR3 loop reads CSVVWGRETQYF. CDR3 nucleotides: TGCAGCGTTGTGTGGGGACGGGAGACCCAGTACTTC.

This clonotype was found a few times. The V and J genes are TRBV6-2 or TRBV6-3 and TRBJ1-1, with D uncertain. V was cut by 3 bases and J by 2 bases, with 13 bases left in between. Germline-derived CDR1 and CDR2 are MNHEY and SVGEGT. The CDR3 length is 15 residues. The CDR3 sequence: CASSYDFLFNTEAFF. The CDR3 DNA sequence: TGTGCCAGCAGTTATGACTTTCTCTTTAACACTGAAGCTTTCTTT.

The chain has TRBV19 and TRBJ2-1; TRBD2 agrees at 9 bases. The V gene's germline CDR1 is LNHDA and CDR2 SQIVND (reference sequence). V gave up 3 bases and J gave up 7 bases; unmatched junction bases: 4. CDR3 length: 14 amino acids. CDR3 residues: CASSMREGLNEQFF. CDR3 bases: TGTGCCAGTAGTATGCGGGAGGGCCTAAATGAGCAGTTCTTC.

The rearrangement joins TRBV12-5 to TRBJ2-7; 7 nucleotides line up with TRBD1. Trimming removed 1 base from V and 3 bases from J; junction bases left unmatched: 9. CDR3 length equals 16 residues. From germline, CDR1 is LGHNT and CDR2 FRNRAP. As DNA, the CDR3 is TGTGCTAGTGGTTTGGGATCCGGACAGGTTCTCTACGAGCAGTACTTC. This encodes CASGLGSGQVLYEQYF.

The rearrangement uses TRBV19 and TRBJ2-2; D uncertain. Per the germline V gene, CDR1 is LNHDA and CDR2 is SQIVND (reference sequence). V lost 2 bases and J lost 8, with 9 bases in between. The CDR3 covers 13 residues. CDR3 residues: CASSILTAGELFF. The CDR3 nucleotides are TGTGCCAGTAGTATACTAACGGCGGGGGAGCTGTTTTTT.

The genes are TRBV2 and TRBJ2-1; 7 positions match TRBD1. The CDR3 loop spans 16 amino acids. The V gene end was trimmed by 3 bases and the J gene end by 4 bases; junction bases not matched to a gene: 9. Germline V CDR1 and CDR2: SNHLY, FYNNEI. Written as DNA, the CDR3 is TGTGCCAGCAGTGAGTTACAGGGGTTGGTTTACAATGAGCAGTTCTTC. Residues: CASSELQGLVYNEQFF. Based on the CDR3 plus reference TRBV2 and TRBJ2-1, the full variable domain is EPEVTQTPSHQVTQMGQEVILRCVPISNHLYFYWYRQILGQKVEFLVSFYNNEISEKSEIFDDQFSVERPDGSNFTLKIRSTKLEDSAMYFCASSELQGLVYNEQFFGPGTRLTVL.

The chain employs TRBV10-3 and TRBJ2-1; TRBD2 agrees at 12 bases. The J segment lost 6 bases and the V segment lost 10 bases, leaving 7 bases of the junction unmatched. The CDR3 consists of 14 residues. Looked up from germline, CDR1 is ENHRY and CDR2 is SYGVKD. DNA of the CDR3: TGTGCCACCAGGACTAGCGGGGAGGCCAATGAGCAGTTCTTC. This translates into CATRTSGEANEQFF.

The chain carries TRBV27 and TRBJ1-2; D ambiguous. This CDR3 comprises 12 residues. Germline V gives CDR1 MNHEY, CDR2 SMNVEV (reference sequence). V was trimmed by 8 bases and J by 4 bases, leaving 11 bases between them. The CDR3 spells CASSPDSYGYTF. CDR3 nucleotide sequence: TGTGCCAGCTCCCCCGATAGCTATGGCTACACCTTC.

The chain has TRBV7-2 and TRBJ2-4; the match to TRBD2 covers 11 bases. V lost 5 bases to trimming and J lost 0 bases; unmatched junction nucleotides: 3. This CDR3 comprises 16 residues. The V gene's germline CDR1 is SGHTA and CDR2 FQGNSA. The CDR3 nucleotides are TGTGCCAGCAGCCCTAGCGGGGGGTTAGCCAAAAACATTCAGTACTTC. Encoded protein: CASSPSGGLAKNIQYF.